A selection of T cell receptor beta chains follows, all from one sample in a study of glioma-infiltrating T cells. TCRdb re-called the multiplex PCR reads through MiXCR, storing one row per CDR3 protein. The sample shows some 130,000 distinct CDR3 sequences, about 22% of them seen only once. What was sequenced was glioma tissue, nonneoplastic brain tissue, or PBMCs (not recorded which). The receptors come from a human donor with low-grade glioma or glioblastoma, undergoing nonglioma brain surgery, or in good health (not recorded which). The CDR3 runs from the conserved cysteine through the conserved F or W. Each record gives: CDR3 DNA, CDR3 protein, V gene, D gene, clone size, J gene. D genes are given only for firm matches. Expanded clones are given a class, and other clones once, few, many or no size at all.

TGTGCCAGTAGTATAGGACTAGCGAGCGATGAGCAGTTCTTC	CASSIGLASDEQFF	TRBV19	TRBD2	NA	TRBJ2-1
TGTGCCAGCAGTGGACAGGCCTATCAGCCCCAGCATTTT	CASSGQAYQPQHF	TRBV6-1	NA	many	TRBJ1-5
TGCACCATTGGGGCAGTGACCGGGGAGCTGTTTTTT	CTIGAVTGELFF	TRBV29-1	NA	NA	TRBJ2-2
TGCAGTGCAGACCCGGGACGGAGTAGCAATCAGCCCCAGCATTTT	CSADPGRSSNQPQHF	TRBV20-1	NA	few	TRBJ1-5
TGCAGTGGGCGGGGGACAGGGGGCCTGGCTGAGCAGTTCTTC	CSGRGTGGLAEQFF	TRBV20-1	TRBD1	many	TRBJ2-1
TGTGCCAGCATTAGGGGCACTGAAGCTTTCTTT	CASIRGTEAFF	TRBV6-1	NA	few	TRBJ1-1
TGCGCCAGCACCCATGGGGGGCGAGTACCCTATAATTCACCCCTCCACTTT	CASTHGGRVPYNSPLHF	TRBV5-1	NA	NA	TRBJ1-6
TGTGCCAGCAGGTTCCCAACAGAGAACACTGAAGCTTTCTTT	CASRFPTENTEAFF	TRBV7-3	NA	NA	TRBJ1-1
TGTGCCAGCACTTCGGGCCTGCCGAGACAGTTGAACACTGAAGCTTTCTTT	CASTSGLPRQLNTEAFF	TRBV28	NA	NA	TRBJ1-1
TGTGCCAGCCTAAAAGCGGGGGGAGAGAAATACAATGAGCAGTTCTTC	CASLKAGGEKYNEQFF	TRBV28	TRBD2	NA	TRBJ2-1
TGTGCCAGCAGCTTCCACCCTCTAGCGGGGGGCGGCACAGATACGCAGTATTTT	CASSFHPLAGGGTDTQYF	TRBV7-2	TRBD2	NA	TRBJ2-3
TGTGCCAGCAGTTTATTGGGGGTAGGGGAGACCCAGTACTTC	CASSLLGVGETQYF	TRBV27	NA	NA	TRBJ2-5
TGCAGTGCTAGAGTCAGGTACAGGGAGGACACTGAAGCTTTCTTT	CSARVRYREDTEAFF	TRBV20-1	NA	many	TRBJ1-1
TGTGCCAGCAGCCAAGATCTCCAGGGGGCTAGGACAGATACGCAGTATTTT	CASSQDLQGARTDTQYF	TRBV4-2	TRBD1	NA	TRBJ2-3
TGCAGTGCGAGGGACGCGGGTAACACTGAAGCTTTCTTT	CSARDAGNTEAFF	TRBV20-1	NA	many	TRBJ1-1
TGCAGTGCTCTTCTCCCGGGACGCGCTGGCACAGATACGCAGTATTTT	CSALLPGRAGTDTQYF	TRBV20-1	NA	NA	TRBJ2-3
TGTGCCAGCAGCTTAGAGGTGGCAGATACGCAGTATTTT	CASSLEVADTQYF	TRBV7-3	NA	few	TRBJ2-3
TGTGCCAGCAGCTTTGGTCAGAAGAACACTGAAGCTTTCTTT	CASSFGQKNTEAFF	TRBV7-6	NA	many	TRBJ1-1
TGTGCCAGCAGTTTATTTGGGGGGAGGTTCAATGAGCAGTTCTTC	CASSLFGGRFNEQFF	TRBV27	NA	many	TRBJ2-1
TGCAGTGCTAGCCCCGGACTAGCGAACACCGGGAAGCTGTTTTTT	CSASPGLANTGKLFF	TRBV20-1	TRBD2	NA	TRBJ2-2
TGTGCCACCAGAGGGAACTATGGCTACACCTTC	CATRGNYGYTF	TRBV24-1	NA	few	TRBJ1-2
TGTGCCAGCAGCCAAGAACTAGCGGGGGGGCTAGTCGATACGCAGTATTTT	CASSQELAGGLVDTQYF	TRBV4-2	TRBD2	few	TRBJ2-3
TGTGCCAGCAGTTTGAGCAGTGAAGCTTTCTTT	CASSLSSEAFF	TRBV28	NA	many	TRBJ1-1
TGTGCCAGCAGTCCCGGGACTAGCGGGGGGAATGAGCAGTTCTTC	CASSPGTSGGNEQFF	TRBV27	TRBD2	many	TRBJ2-1
TGTGCCAGTAGGATGGGAGGGGGCACTGAAGCTTTCTTT	CASRMGGGTEAFF	TRBV19	NA	NA	TRBJ1-1
TGTGCCAGCAGCCAAGATTGGAAGGGGAGATTATTTTCTGGAAACACCATATATTTT	CASSQDWKGRLFSGNTIYF	TRBV14	NA	few	TRBJ1-3
TGTGCCAGCAGTCTCCGAGGCCCTAGCACAGATACGCAGTATTTT	CASSLRGPSTDTQYF	TRBV12-3/TRBV12-4	NA	few	TRBJ2-3
TGCGCCAGCAGTGAACCAGATGAGCAGTTCTTC	CASSEPDEQFF	TRBV6-1	NA	NA	TRBJ2-1
TGCAGCGTTAGGAAGGACAGTTACAATGAGCAGTTCTTC	CSVRKDSYNEQFF	TRBV29-1	NA	few	TRBJ2-1
TGTGCCAGCAGTTACCGCGGCGATACGCAGTATTTT	CASSYRGDTQYF	TRBV6-2/TRBV6-3	NA	few	TRBJ2-3
TGTGCCAGCAGCCCAGCTAGCCGCACAGATACGCAGTATTTT	CASSPASRTDTQYF	TRBV7-2	NA	NA	TRBJ2-3
TGTGCCAGCAGCCAAAGGGCCAGCGGGAGGAGCACAGATACGCAGTATTTT	CASSQRASGRSTDTQYF	TRBV3-1	TRBD2	NA	TRBJ2-3
TGTGCCAGCAGCTTAGCGGGGTGGGGCACAGATACGCAGTATTTT	CASSLAGWGTDTQYF	TRBV11-2	NA	NA	TRBJ2-3
TGCAGTGCTAAAGAGGCAGAGCGTCCGGGCTACACCTTC	CSAKEAERPGYTF	TRBV20-1	NA	NA	TRBJ1-2
TGTGCCAGCAGTTCCTGGGGTGCATCTTCGAGCGGCTACACCTTC	CASSSWGASSSGYTF	TRBV12-3/TRBV12-4	NA	NA	TRBJ1-2
TGTGCCAGCAGGGGTAGCAATCAGCCCCAGCATTTT	CASRGSNQPQHF	TRBV6-1	NA	many	TRBJ1-5
TGTGCCAGCAGCACGGACAGGGCGAGCACAGATACGCAGTATTTT	CASSTDRASTDTQYF	TRBV7-6	TRBD1	NA	TRBJ2-3
TGTGCCAGCAGCCAAGATAAAAGCGGGGGAAGAAGGGCGCAGTACTTC	CASSQDKSGGRRAQYF	TRBV4-2	TRBD2	many	TRBJ2-5
TGTGCCAGCAGTTTACGAAGGACCCTAGGCTCCTATAATTCACCCCTCCACTTT	CASSLRRTLGSYNSPLHF	TRBV27	NA	many	TRBJ1-6
TGTGCCAGCAGACCCGGACTAGCCCCTCTGTACTTC	CASRPGLAPLYF	TRBV7-9	TRBD2	NA	TRBJ2-5
TGTGCCAGCAGTAGGACAGGGCGGTTTGAGGAAAAACTGTTTTTT	CASSRTGRFEEKLFF	TRBV28	TRBD1	few	TRBJ1-4
TGTGCCAGCAGCCAGACGAGGGGTCAGCCCCAGCATTTT	CASSQTRGQPQHF	TRBV3-1	NA	few	TRBJ1-5
TGTGCCAGCGGGGACGGGGACTATGGCTACACCTTC	CASGDGDYGYTF	TRBV18	NA	NA	TRBJ1-2
TGCAGTGCTAGAGGTCGGGGGATCAACTATGGCTACACCTTC	CSARGRGINYGYTF	TRBV20-1	NA	many	TRBJ1-2
TGCAGTGCTAGGCCAGGGAATAGCAATCAGCCCCAGCATTTT	CSARPGNSNQPQHF	TRBV20-1	NA	NA	TRBJ1-5
TGTGCCAGCTCCGAGGGCGACCTAGCCAAAAACATTCAGTACTTC	CASSEGDLAKNIQYF	TRBV6-1	NA	few	TRBJ2-4